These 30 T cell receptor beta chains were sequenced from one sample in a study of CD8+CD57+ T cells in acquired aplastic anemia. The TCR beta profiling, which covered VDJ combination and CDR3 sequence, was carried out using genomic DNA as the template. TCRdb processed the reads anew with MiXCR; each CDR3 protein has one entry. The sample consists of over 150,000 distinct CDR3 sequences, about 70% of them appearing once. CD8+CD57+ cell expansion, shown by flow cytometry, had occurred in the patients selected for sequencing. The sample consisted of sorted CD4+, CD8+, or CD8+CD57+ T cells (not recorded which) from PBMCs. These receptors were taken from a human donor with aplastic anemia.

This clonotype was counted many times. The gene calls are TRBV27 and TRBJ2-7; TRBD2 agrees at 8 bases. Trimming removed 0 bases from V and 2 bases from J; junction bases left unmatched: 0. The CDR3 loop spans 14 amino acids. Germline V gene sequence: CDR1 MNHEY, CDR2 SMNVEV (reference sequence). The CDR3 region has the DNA TGTGCCAGCAGTTTATCGACTAGCGCCTACGAGCAGTACTTC. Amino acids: CASSLSTSAYEQYF.

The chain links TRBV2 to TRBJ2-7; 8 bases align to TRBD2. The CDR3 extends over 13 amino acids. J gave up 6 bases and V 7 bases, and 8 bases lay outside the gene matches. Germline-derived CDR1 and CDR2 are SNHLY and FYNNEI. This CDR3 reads CASKALAGREQYF. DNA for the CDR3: TGTGCCAGCAAGGCGCTAGCGGGCCGCGAGCAGTACTTC.

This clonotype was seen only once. CDR3 sequence (DNA): TGTGCCAGCAGTGAAGTCGGGACTAGCGGGCCTGATGAGCAGTTCTTC. Translation gives CASSEVGTSGPDEQFF. This chain joins TRBV2 and TRBJ2-1; TRBD2 aligns across 12 bases. Germline lookup yields CDR1 SNHLY and CDR2 FYNNEI. With 1 base clipped from V and 8 bases from J, the junction kept 6 bases outside the gene matches. The CDR3 has 16 amino acids.

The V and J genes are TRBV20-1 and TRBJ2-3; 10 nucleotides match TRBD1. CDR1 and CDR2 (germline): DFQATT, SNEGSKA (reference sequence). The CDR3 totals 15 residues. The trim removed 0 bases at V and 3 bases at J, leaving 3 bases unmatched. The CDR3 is CSARDLGQGTDTQYF. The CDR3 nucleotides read TGCAGTGCTAGAGATCTGGGACAGGGGACAGATACGCAGTATTTT.

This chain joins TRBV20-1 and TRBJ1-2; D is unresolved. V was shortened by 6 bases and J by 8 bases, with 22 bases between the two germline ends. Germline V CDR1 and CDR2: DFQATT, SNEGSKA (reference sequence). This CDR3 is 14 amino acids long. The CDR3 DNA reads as TGCAGTGCGCCTGCCGCGGCAGCCCAAAGAGGCTACACCTTC. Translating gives CSAPAAAAQRGYTF.

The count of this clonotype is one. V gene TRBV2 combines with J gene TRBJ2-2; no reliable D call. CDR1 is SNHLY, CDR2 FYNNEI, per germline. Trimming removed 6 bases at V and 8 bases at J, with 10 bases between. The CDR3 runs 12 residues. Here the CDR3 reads CASRGDGGELFF. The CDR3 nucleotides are TGTGCCAGCAGAGGTGACGGAGGGGAGCTGTTTTTT.

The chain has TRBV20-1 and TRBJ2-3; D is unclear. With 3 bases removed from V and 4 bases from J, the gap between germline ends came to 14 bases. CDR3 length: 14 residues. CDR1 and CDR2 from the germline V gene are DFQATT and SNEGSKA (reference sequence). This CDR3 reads CSASRARRSDTQYF. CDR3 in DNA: TGCAGTGCTAGTCGGGCTAGACGGTCAGATACGCAGTATTTT.

CDR3 region: CASRPTGGKNIQYF. Written as DNA, the CDR3 is TGTGCCAGCAGGCCGACAGGGGGGAAAAACATTCAGTACTTC. The rearrangement joins TRBV2 to TRBJ2-4; 9 nucleotides line up with TRBD1. CDR1 SNHLY and CDR2 FYNNEI come from the germline V gene. V lost 6 bases to trimming and J lost 4 bases; unmatched junction nucleotides: 4. The CDR3 runs to 14 residues. Looking up the rest from reference TRBV2 and TRBJ2-4 gives the full variable domain: EPEVTQTPSHQVTQMGQEVILRCVPISNHLYFYWYRQILGQKVEFLVSFYNNEISEKSEIFDDQFSVERPDGSNFTLKIRSTKLEDSAMYFCASRPTGGKNIQYFGAGTRLSVL.

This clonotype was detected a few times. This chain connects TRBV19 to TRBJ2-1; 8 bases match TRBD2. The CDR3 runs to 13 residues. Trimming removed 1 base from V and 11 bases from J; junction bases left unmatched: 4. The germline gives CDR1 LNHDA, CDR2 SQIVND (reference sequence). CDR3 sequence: CASSIAAGVQQFF. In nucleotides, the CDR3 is TGTGCCAGTAGTATAGCAGCGGGAGTCCAGCAGTTCTTC.

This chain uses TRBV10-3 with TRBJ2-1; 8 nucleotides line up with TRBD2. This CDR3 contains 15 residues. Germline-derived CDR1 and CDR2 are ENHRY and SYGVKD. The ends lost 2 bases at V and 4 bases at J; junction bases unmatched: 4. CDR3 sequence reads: CAISEVGREYNEQFF. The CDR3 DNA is TGTGCCATCAGTGAGGTCGGGAGGGAATACAATGAGCAGTTCTTC.

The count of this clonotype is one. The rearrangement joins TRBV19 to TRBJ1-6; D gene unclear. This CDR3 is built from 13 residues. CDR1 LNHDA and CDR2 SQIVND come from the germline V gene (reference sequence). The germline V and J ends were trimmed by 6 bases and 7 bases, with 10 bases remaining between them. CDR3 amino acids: CASRGNGNSPLHF. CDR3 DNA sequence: TGTGCCAGTAGAGGGAATGGGAATTCACCCCTCCACTTT.

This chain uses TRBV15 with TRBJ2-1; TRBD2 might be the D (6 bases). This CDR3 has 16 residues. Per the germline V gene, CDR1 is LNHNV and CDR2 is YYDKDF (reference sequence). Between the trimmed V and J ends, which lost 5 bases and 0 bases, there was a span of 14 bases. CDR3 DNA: TGTGCCACCAGCCTGGCGGGGAGCAGCTCCTACAATGAGCAGTTCTTC. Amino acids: CATSLAGSSSYNEQFF.

The CDR3 is CSARQGDRNEQFF. The CDR3 nucleotides read TGCAGTGCTAGGCAGGGAGACCGCAATGAGCAGTTCTTC. The chain recombines TRBV20-1 with TRBJ2-1, with D perhaps being TRBD1 or TRBD2 (5 bases each). The CDR3 extends over 13 amino acids. Germline-derived CDR1 and CDR2 are DFQATT and SNEGSKA (reference sequence). The V end was cut by 3 bases, the J end by 6 bases, with 12 bases between.

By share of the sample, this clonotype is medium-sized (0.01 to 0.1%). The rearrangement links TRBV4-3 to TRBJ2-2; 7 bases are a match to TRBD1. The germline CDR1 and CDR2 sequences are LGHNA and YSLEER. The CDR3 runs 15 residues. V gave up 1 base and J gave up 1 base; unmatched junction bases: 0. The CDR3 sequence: CASSQGTGNTGELFF. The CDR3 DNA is TGCGCCAGCAGCCAAGGGACAGGGAACACCGGGGAGCTGTTTTTT.

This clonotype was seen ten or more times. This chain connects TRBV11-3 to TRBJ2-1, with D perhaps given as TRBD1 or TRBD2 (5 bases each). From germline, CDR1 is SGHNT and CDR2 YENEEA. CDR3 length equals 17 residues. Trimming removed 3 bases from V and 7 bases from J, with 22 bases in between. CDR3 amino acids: CASSFREGPPGRNEQFF. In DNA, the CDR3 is TGTGCCAGCAGCTTTCGAGAGGGACCCCCAGGTCGTAATGAGCAGTTCTTC.

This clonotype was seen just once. Written as DNA, the CDR3 is TGTGCCAGTAGTAGGCCTGGGAGCTACGAGCAGTACTTC. Translation gives CASSRPGSYEQYF. The chain couples TRBV19 to TRBJ2-7; TRBD2 is a possible D gene (5 bases). This CDR3 is 13 amino acids long. Germline V gene lookup returns CDR1 LNHDA and CDR2 SQIVND (reference sequence). Between the trimmed V and J ends, which lost 4 bases and 3 bases, there was a span of 10 bases.

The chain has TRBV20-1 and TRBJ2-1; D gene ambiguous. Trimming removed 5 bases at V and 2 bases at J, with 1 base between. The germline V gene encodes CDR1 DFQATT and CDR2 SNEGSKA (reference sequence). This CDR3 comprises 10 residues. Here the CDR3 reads CSAPYNEQFF. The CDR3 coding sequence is TGCAGTGCTCCCTACAATGAGCAGTTCTTC.

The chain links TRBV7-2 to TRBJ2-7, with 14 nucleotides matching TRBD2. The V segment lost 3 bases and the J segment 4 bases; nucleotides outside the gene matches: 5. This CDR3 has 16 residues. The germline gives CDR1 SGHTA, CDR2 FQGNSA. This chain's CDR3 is CASSLGLAGVSYEQYF. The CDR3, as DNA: TGTGCCAGCAGCTTGGGACTAGCGGGAGTATCGTACGAGCAGTACTTC.

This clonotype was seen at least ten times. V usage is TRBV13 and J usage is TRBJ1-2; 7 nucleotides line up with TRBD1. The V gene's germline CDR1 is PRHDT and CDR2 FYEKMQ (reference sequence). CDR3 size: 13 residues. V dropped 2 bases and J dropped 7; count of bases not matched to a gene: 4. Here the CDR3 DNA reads TGTGCCAGCAGCTTAAGGTCAGGGGGTGGCTACACCTTC. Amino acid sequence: CASSLRSGGGYTF.

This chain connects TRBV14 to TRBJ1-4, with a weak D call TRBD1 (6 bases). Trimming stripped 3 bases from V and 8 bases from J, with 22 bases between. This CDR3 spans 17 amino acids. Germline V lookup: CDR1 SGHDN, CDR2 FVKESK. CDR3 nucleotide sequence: TGTGCCAGCAGCCAGGATTTTACGACAGGACTTGGCGAAAAACTGTTTTTT. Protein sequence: CASSQDFTTGLGEKLFF.

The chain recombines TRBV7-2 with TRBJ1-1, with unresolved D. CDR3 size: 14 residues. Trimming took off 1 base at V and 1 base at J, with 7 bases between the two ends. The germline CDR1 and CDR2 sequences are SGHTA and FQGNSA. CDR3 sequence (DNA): TGTGCCAGCAGCTTAGGAAATTCGAACACTGAAGCTTTCTTT. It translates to CASSLGNSNTEAFF. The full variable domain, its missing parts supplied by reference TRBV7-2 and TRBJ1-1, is GAGVSQSPSNKVTEKGKDVELRCDPISGHTALYWYRQSLGQGLEFLIYFQGNSAPDKSGLPSDRFSAERTGGSVSTLTIQRTQQEDSAVYLCASSLGNSNTEAFFGQGTRLTVV.

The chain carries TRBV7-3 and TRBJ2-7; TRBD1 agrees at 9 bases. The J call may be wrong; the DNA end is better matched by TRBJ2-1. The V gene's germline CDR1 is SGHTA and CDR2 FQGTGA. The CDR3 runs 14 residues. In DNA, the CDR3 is TGTGCCAGCACCATGGACAGGGGTTACAATGAGCAGTTCTTC. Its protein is CASTMDRGYNEQFF.

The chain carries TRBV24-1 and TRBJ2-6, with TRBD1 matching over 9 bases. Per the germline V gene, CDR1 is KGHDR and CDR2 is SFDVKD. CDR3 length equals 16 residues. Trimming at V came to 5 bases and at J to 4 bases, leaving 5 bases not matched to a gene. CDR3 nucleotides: TGTGCCACCAGTGGGGACAGGGCGACCGGGGCCAACGTCCTGACTTTC. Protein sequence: CATSGDRATGANVLTF.

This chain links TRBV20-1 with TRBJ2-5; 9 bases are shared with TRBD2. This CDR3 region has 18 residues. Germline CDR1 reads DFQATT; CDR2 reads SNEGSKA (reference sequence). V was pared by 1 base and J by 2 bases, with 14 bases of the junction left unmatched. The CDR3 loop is CSARAVASGTEVQETQYF. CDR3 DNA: TGCAGTGCTAGAGCTGTGGCTAGCGGGACCGAGGTACAAGAGACCCAGTACTTC.

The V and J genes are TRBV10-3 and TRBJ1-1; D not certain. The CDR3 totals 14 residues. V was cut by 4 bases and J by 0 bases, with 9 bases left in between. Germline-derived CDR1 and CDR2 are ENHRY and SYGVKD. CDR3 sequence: CAISVGLLNTEAFF. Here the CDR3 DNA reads TGTGCCATCAGTGTTGGACTCCTGAACACTGAAGCTTTCTTT.

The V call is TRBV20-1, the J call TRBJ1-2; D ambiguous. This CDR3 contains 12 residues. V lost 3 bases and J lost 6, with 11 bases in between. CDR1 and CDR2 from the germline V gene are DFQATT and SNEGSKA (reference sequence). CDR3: CSARDGPHGYTF. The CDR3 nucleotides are TGCAGTGCTAGGGACGGCCCCCATGGCTACACCTTC.

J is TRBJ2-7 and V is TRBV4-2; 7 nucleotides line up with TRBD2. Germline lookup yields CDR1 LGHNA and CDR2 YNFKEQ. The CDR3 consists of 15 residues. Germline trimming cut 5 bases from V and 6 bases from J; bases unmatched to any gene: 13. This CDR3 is CASSLVGREEVEQYF. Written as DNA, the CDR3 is TGTGCCAGCAGCTTAGTAGGCCGGGAGGAGGTCGAGCAGTACTTC.

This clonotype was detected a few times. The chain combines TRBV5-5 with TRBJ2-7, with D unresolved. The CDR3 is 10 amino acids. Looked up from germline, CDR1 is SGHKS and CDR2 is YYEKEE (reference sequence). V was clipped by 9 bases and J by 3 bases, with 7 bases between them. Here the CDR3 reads CATSYYEQYF. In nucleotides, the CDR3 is TGTGCCACCTCCTACTACGAGCAGTACTTC.

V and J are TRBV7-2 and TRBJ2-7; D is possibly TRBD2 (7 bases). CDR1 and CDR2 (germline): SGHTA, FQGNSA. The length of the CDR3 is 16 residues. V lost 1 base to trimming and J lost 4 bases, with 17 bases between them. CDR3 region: CASSLGSAGARYEQYF. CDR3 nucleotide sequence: TGTGCCAGCAGCTTAGGGTCTGCGGGGGCGAGGTACGAGCAGTACTTC.

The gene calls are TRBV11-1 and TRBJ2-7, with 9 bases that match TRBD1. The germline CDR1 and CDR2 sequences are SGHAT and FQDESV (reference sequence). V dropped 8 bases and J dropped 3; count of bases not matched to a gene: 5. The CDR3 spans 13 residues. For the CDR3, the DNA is TGTGCCAGCGGCCGGGACAGGGTCTACGAGCAGTACTTC. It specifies CASGRDRVYEQYF.